The 20 T cell receptor beta chains given below trace back to one sample, sequenced in a study of cytotoxic CD8 clonotypes in ibrutinib-treated CLL. Profiling relied on immunoSEQ multiplex PCR, and the TCRdb table lists in-frame clones only, not all of them. This table holds about 140,000 clones, approximately 77% found once. Specimen: PBMCs, collected after 12 months of ibrutinib treatment. These receptors originate from a human donor with chronic lymphocytic leukemia.

The chain carries TRBV27 and TRBJ1-1, with D maybe TRBD1 (6 bases). The length of the CDR3 is 14 residues. Between the trimmed V and J ends, which lost 4 bases and 2 bases, there was a span of 11 bases. The germline CDR1 and CDR2 sequences are MNHEY and SMNVEV (reference sequence). In DNA form, the CDR3 reads TGTGCCAGCAGTTCCCCCAGGGGTAACACTGAAGCTTTCTTT. It codes for CASSSPRGNTEAFF.

The chain recombines TRBV7-8 with TRBJ1-4; no clear D. Germline loops: CDR1 SGHVS, CDR2 FQNEAQ. There are 14 residues in the CDR3. Trimming cost V 5 bases and J 4 bases, with 11 bases left between them. The CDR3 protein is CASSLRRINEKLFF. CDR3 in DNA: TGTGCCAGCAGCCTACGTAGGATTAATGAAAAACTGTTTTTT. The full variable domain, with the rest looked up from reference TRBV7-8 and TRBJ1-4, is GAGVSQSPRYKVAKRGQDVALRCDPISGHVSLFWYQQALGQGPEFLTYFQNEAQLDKSGLPSDRFFAERPEGSVSTLKIQRTQQEDSAVYLCASSLRRINEKLFFGSGTQLSVL.

CDR3 residues: CASSPYKSDTQYF. CDR3 in DNA: TGTGCCAGCAGTCCCTATAAATCAGATACGCAGTATTTT. This chain uses TRBV28 with TRBJ2-3; no firm D call. CDR1 and CDR2 (germline): MDHEN, SYDVKM. Trimming stripped 5 bases from V and 4 bases from J, with 10 bases between. The CDR3 length is 13 residues.

This chain connects TRBV5-4 to TRBJ1-6; 7 nucleotides match TRBD1. Germline CDR1 and CDR2: SGHNT and YYREEE (reference sequence). The ends lost 0 bases at V and 9 bases at J; junction bases unmatched: 6. The CDR3 covers 15 residues. The CDR3 loop is CASSLADRVGSPLHF. The CDR3 DNA reads as TGTGCCAGCAGCTTGGCCGACAGGGTCGGTTCACCCCTCCACTTT. Combining the CDR3 with reference TRBV5-4 and TRBJ1-6 gives the whole variable domain ETGVTQSPTHLIKTRGQQVTLRCSSQSGHNTVSWYQQALGQGPQFIFQYYREEENGRGNFPPRFSGLQFPNYSSELNVNALELDDSALYLCASSLADRVGSPLHFGNGTRLTVT.

CDR3 DNA sequence: TGCGCCAGCAGCCAGCAACAGTGGACCAACACTGAAGCTTTCTTT. Amino acid sequence: CASSQQQWTNTEAFF. This chain joins TRBV4-1 and TRBJ1-1; D gene unclear. Trimming left V 3 bases short and J 2 bases short, with 13 bases between. The germline V gene has CDR1 MGHRA and CDR2 YSYEKL. The CDR3 is made up of 15 amino acids.

The V call is TRBV11-1, the J call TRBJ2-3, with D unresolved. In germline, CDR1 is SGHAT, CDR2 FQDESV (reference sequence). V lost 5 bases and J 4 bases, leaving 19 bases between the germline ends. The CDR3 has 16 residues. The CDR3 is CASSPRYGFYSDTQYF. In nucleotides, the CDR3 is TGTGCCAGCAGCCCCCGATACGGGTTCTATTCAGATACGCAGTATTTT.

The chain carries TRBV7-8 and TRBJ2-3; 13 bases agree with TRBD2. The germline CDR1 and CDR2 sequences are SGHVS and FQNEAQ. V lost 3 bases and J lost 4; bases outside the gene matches: 7. CDR3 size: 17 residues. As DNA, the CDR3 is TGTGCCAGCAGCTTGTTAACTAGCGGGGGGGCTTCAGATACGCAGTATTTT. Encoded protein: CASSLLTSGGASDTQYF.

In its sample, this clone was seen a few times. The V gene is TRBV9, the J gene TRBJ2-3; 10 nucleotides line up with TRBD2. With 4 bases clipped from V and 4 bases from J, the junction kept 6 bases outside the gene matches. The CDR3 is 15 residues long. Germline V CDR1 and CDR2: SGDLS, YYNGEE. The CDR3 reads CASSLAGGSADTQYF. CDR3 in DNA: TGTGCCAGCAGCTTAGCGGGAGGTTCCGCAGATACGCAGTATTTT.

The chain joins TRBV19 to TRBJ1-3; D is uncertain. This CDR3 is 13 amino acids long. Trimming removed 6 bases from V and 9 bases from J, with 15 bases in between. The germline V gene has CDR1 LNHDA and CDR2 SQIVND (reference sequence). The CDR3 coding sequence is TGTGCCAGTAGCTCATGGAGAGACCCCACCATATATTTT. Translated, it gives CASSSWRDPTIYF.

The chain couples TRBV25-1 to TRBJ2-7; no definite D call. Trimming shortened V by 3 bases and J by 6 bases, and 12 bases separated the two germline ends. The V gene's germline CDR1 is MGHDK and CDR2 SYGVNS. This CDR3 contains 13 residues. Here the CDR3 DNA reads TGTGCCAGCAGTGACGCCCGGGTTGGCGAGCAGTACTTC. It is translated as CASSDARVGEQYF.

As DNA, the CDR3 is TGTGCCAGCAGCTTAGAAGCAGGGGTGAACACTGAAGCTTTCTTT. This codes for CASSLEAGVNTEAFF. This chain joins TRBV11-3 and TRBJ1-1; D might be TRBD1 (6 bases). The V and J ends lost 0 bases and 0 bases respectively, with 8 bases between them. Germline CDR1 SGHNT, CDR2 YENEEA. CDR3 size: 15 residues.

This chain links TRBV4-3 with TRBJ2-3; 13 positions agree with TRBD2. CDR1 LGHNA and CDR2 YSLEER come from the germline V gene. The junction had 4 bases not matched to a gene; V was cut back by 1 base and J by 0 bases. The CDR3 spans 18 residues. This CDR3 reads CASSQGGTSGISTDTQYF. The CDR3 DNA reads TGCGCCAGCAGCCAAGGAGGGACTAGCGGGATTAGCACAGATACGCAGTATTTT.

This clone was observed once. J is TRBJ2-1 and V is TRBV7-8, with 9 bases matching TRBD1. CDR3 length equals 20 residues. V trimming: 5 bases; J trimming: 2 bases; junction bases outside the gene matches: 19. The germline V gene encodes CDR1 SGHVS and CDR2 FQNEAQ. The CDR3 reads CASSTPPGQGGLETYNEQFF. CDR3 sequence (DNA): TGTGCCAGCAGCACTCCACCGGGACAGGGTGGACTGGAGACCTACAATGAGCAGTTCTTC.

The chain couples TRBV28 to TRBJ1-1; 7 bases map to TRBD1. The J segment lost 4 bases and the V segment lost 1 base, leaving 3 bases of the junction unmatched. Germline CDR1 reads MDHEN; CDR2 reads SYDVKM. This CDR3 comprises 14 residues. The CDR3 region has the DNA TGTGCCAGCAGTTTATTGGCAGGGGGCACTGAAGCTTTCTTT. Its translation: CASSLLAGGTEAFF. Full variable domain (outside the CDR3, taken from reference TRBV28 and TRBJ1-1): DVKVTQSSRYLVKRTGEKVFLECVQDMDHENMFWYRQDPGLGLRLIYFSYDVKMKEKGDIPEGYSVSREKKERFSLILESASTNQTSMYLCASSLLAGGTEAFFGQGTRLTVV.

This chain connects TRBV7-2 to TRBJ2-7, with D unresolved. Germline CDR1 reads SGHTA; CDR2 reads FQGNSA. The CDR3 totals 14 residues. V lost 5 bases to trimming and J lost 3 bases, with 14 bases between them. CDR3 sequence: CASSPGGWSYEQYF. Written as DNA, the CDR3 is TGTGCCAGCAGCCCCGGCGGCTGGAGCTACGAGCAGTACTTC.

The table lists this clone with a few counts. This sequence joins TRBV28 and TRBJ1-2, with D possibly TRBD1 on 6 matching bases. Germline V gene data show CDR1 as MDHEN and CDR2 as SYDVKM. The length of the CDR3 is 13 residues. Trimming left V 3 bases short and J 5 bases short, with 10 bases between. In DNA, the CDR3 is TGTGCCAGCAGTTTGGCAGGGGCATATGGCTACACCTTC. This codes for CASSLAGAYGYTF.

This clone was observed many times. The chain recombines TRBV7-2 with TRBJ1-5; TRBD1 matches at 8 bases. From germline, CDR1 is SGHTA and CDR2 FQGNSA. Trimming removed 6 bases from V and 4 bases from J; junction bases left unmatched: 5. The CDR3 spans 14 residues. CDR3 sequence reads: CASRPDRGNQPQHF. CDR3 sequence (DNA): TGTGCCAGCAGACCAGACAGGGGAAATCAGCCCCAGCATTTT.

The chain joins TRBV25-1 to TRBJ2-2; D gene ambiguous. Trimming stripped 2 bases from V and 3 bases from J, with 7 bases between. The CDR3 sequence is 14 residues long. Looked up from germline, CDR1 is MGHDK and CDR2 is SYGVNS. The CDR3 loop reads CASSELQDTGELFF. The CDR3 nucleotides are TGTGCCAGCAGTGAACTACAAGACACCGGGGAGCTGTTTTTT.

This chain links TRBV5-8 with TRBJ2-7; D might be TRBD1 (6 bases). The CDR3 covers 15 residues. V was trimmed by 4 bases and J by 4 bases, leaving 18 bases between them. Germline CDR1 SGHTS, CDR2 YDEGEE. The CDR3: CASSLTGATGYEQYF. CDR3 in DNA: TGTGCCAGCAGCCTGACAGGAGCGACGGGTTACGAGCAGTACTTC.

The CDR3 coding sequence is TGTGCCAGCAGTGAAAACTGGGACGGCGCCTACGAGCAGTACTTC. This encodes CASSENWDGAYEQYF. The rearrangement joins TRBV6-1 to TRBJ2-7, with D possibly called TRBD1 or TRBD2 (5 bases each). Germline CDR1 and CDR2: MNHNS and SASEGT. This CDR3 contains 15 residues. The V end was cut by 2 bases, the J end by 2 bases, with 13 bases between.